The clone carrying this T cell receptor (beta chain) was counted at least ten times. Its antigen is undetermined. The data originate from a study of T cell repertoires in cytomegalovirus infection. Study in general: From public TCR beta signatures came an indication of both CMV infection and matching HLA type. Study-wide findings and caveats: Pooled public TCR beta family frequency picked out CMV carriers with the relevant HLA. In two of eight donors, the top clonotype was HLA-C-restricted CMV-specific.

TCRdb fed the reads into MiXCR, producing one record per CDR3 protein. The table shows 130,000 or so distinct CDR3 sequences, with approximately 5.9% occurring only once. Between the trimmed V and J ends, which lost 7 bases and 0 bases, there was a span of 16 bases. This CDR3 has 15 amino acids. Germline V CDR1 and CDR2: SGHVS, FQNEAQ. The chain joins TRBV7-8 to TRBJ2-7, with unresolved D. This clonotype was sampled from a human donor in good health (CMV status not recorded). Some clones in this sample may be carry-over from other donors' samples. The material sequenced was PBMCs. CDR3 residues: CASTRMGSISYEQYF. The CDR3 DNA reads as TGTGCCAGCACCCGAATGGGGTCCATCTCCTACGAGCAGTACTTC.